A single sample is the source of the 14 T cell receptor beta chains below, sequenced in a study of beta chain features in type 1 diabetes. Their target antigens are unknown. Study-level results: TCRB CDR3 length was moderately but significantly reduced in all four CD4+ subsets of Type 1 diabetes patients.

Expressed TCRB transcripts were sequenced because the entire RNA isolate underwent reverse transcription. Profiling relied on immunoSEQ multiplex PCR, and the TCRdb table lists in-frame clones only, not all of them. The sample has hundreds of thousands of clones; 11% to 15% are singletons. Sequencing was performed on naive CD4+ T cells from blood. These TCRs come from a man younger than 35 with type 1 diabetes.

This clone was seen a handful of times. The chain is built from TRBV2 and TRBJ1-3; perhaps TRBD1 as D (5 bases). This CDR3 has 14 amino acids. Trimming cost V 7 bases and J 0 bases, with 10 bases left between them. Germline CDR1 is SNHLY and CDR2 is FYNNEI. CDR3 residues: CASMGRVSGNTIYF. In DNA, the CDR3 is TGTGCCAGCATGGGCAGGGTCTCTGGAAACACCATATATTTT. The entire variable domain, with the rest obtained from reference TRBV2 and TRBJ1-3, is as follows: EPEVTQTPSHQVTQMGQEVILRCVPISNHLYFYWYRQILGQKVEFLVSFYNNEISEKSEIFDDQFSVERPDGSNFTLKIRSTKLEDSAMYFCASMGRVSGNTIYFGEGSWLTVV.

This clone was seen only a few times. This sample includes further DNA sequences coding for the same CDR3. The chain links TRBV29-1 to TRBJ2-3; a weak D match, TRBD1 (6 bases). The CDR3 sequence is 11 residues long. Germline V gives CDR1 SQVTM, CDR2 ANQGSEA. The V end was cut by 6 bases, the J end by 3 bases, with 7 bases between. The CDR3 sequence is CSVTGTDTQYF. CDR3 nucleotides: TGCAGCGTCACAGGGACAGATACGCAGTATTTT.

This clone came up a few times. V gene TRBV7-9 combines with J gene TRBJ2-5, with 8 bases matching TRBD2. Germline CDR1 and CDR2: SEHNR and FQNEAQ (reference sequence). There are 14 residues in the CDR3. Trimming removed 5 bases from V and 4 bases from J; junction bases left unmatched: 6. The CDR3 is CASSPTSGGETQYF. The CDR3 DNA is TGTGCCAGCAGCCCCACTAGCGGTGGAGAGACCCAGTACTTC.

This clone has a handful of counts. The rearrangement uses TRBV14 and TRBJ2-7, with D perhaps being TRBD1 or TRBD2 (5 bases each). V was cut by 1 base and J by 4 bases, with 11 bases left in between. The length of the CDR3 is 14 residues. Germline-derived CDR1 and CDR2 are SGHDN and FVKESK. CDR3 coding DNA: TGTGCCAGCAGCCAAGGGGACGGCGGATACGAGCAGTACTTC. Protein: CASSQGDGGYEQYF.

This sequence joins TRBV27 and TRBJ1-5; possible D gene TRBD1, 6 bases. The CDR3 is 14 residues long. The germline CDR1 and CDR2 sequences are MNHEY and SMNVEV (reference sequence). V was shortened by 5 bases and J by 5 bases, with 13 bases between the two germline ends. CDR3 protein: CASSLRQAHQPQHF. The CDR3 DNA reads as TGTGCCAGCAGTCTACGACAGGCCCATCAGCCCCAGCATTTT.

The V and J genes are TRBV6-1 and TRBJ2-7; 9 bases are a match to TRBD2. Germline assignment: CDR1 MNHNS and CDR2 SASEGT. This CDR3 has 15 residues. V was clipped by 6 bases and J by 3 bases; unmatched bases: 9. The CDR3 DNA is TGTGCCAGCAGGATCGACGGACTAGCGATCTACGAGCAGTACTTC. Translated, it gives CASRIDGLAIYEQYF.

The J gene is TRBJ2-7, the V gene TRBV28; 8 nucleotides line up with TRBD1. Germline CDR1 is MDHEN and CDR2 is SYDVKM. The length of the CDR3 is 15 residues. The trim removed 1 base at V and 7 bases at J, leaving 9 bases unmatched. In nucleotides, the CDR3 is TGTGCCAGCAGTTTATCGCGGCAGGGGGCACGGGAGCAGTACTTC. It specifies CASSLSRQGAREQYF.

The V gene is TRBV5-6, the J gene TRBJ1-2, with no clear D. Trimming left V 5 bases short and J 2 bases short, with 7 bases between. Germline CDR1 is SGHDT and CDR2 is YYEEEE. The CDR3 consists of 12 residues. The DNA for the CDR3 is TGTGCCAGCAGTCCGGGAAACTATGGCTACACCTTC. Its translation: CASSPGNYGYTF.

The J gene is TRBJ2-4, the V gene TRBV4-2, with D perhaps being TRBD1 or TRBD2 (5 bases each). Germline V gene sequence: CDR1 LGHNA, CDR2 YNFKEQ. V was cut by 4 bases and J by 9 bases, with 22 bases left in between. The CDR3 consists of 16 residues. CDR3 in amino acids: CASSPNPGTSTGIQYF. DNA for the CDR3: TGTGCCAGCAGCCCGAATCCTGGGACCTCCACGGGCATTCAGTACTTC.

This clone appeared a few times. The rearrangement links TRBV30 to TRBJ2-3; D possibly corresponds to TRBD2 (6 bases). Germline CDR1 is GTSNPN and CDR2 is SVGIG (reference sequence). The CDR3 length is 13 residues. Trimming left V 7 bases short and J 2 bases short, with 13 bases between. The DNA of the CDR3 is TGTGCCTCTGGGGTAGCGGCCACAGATACGCAGTATTTT. This sequence encodes CASGVAATDTQYF.

The chain has TRBV19 and TRBJ2-2; D remains unclear. Germline loops: CDR1 LNHDA, CDR2 SQIVND (reference sequence). V dropped 4 bases and J dropped 5 bases, with 8 bases sitting between them. The CDR3 loop spans 13 amino acids. The DNA of the CDR3 is TGTGCCAGTAGTACCCCGTGGACCGGGGAGCTGTTTTTT. Residues: CASSTPWTGELFF.

The chain joins TRBV7-3 to TRBJ2-2; 7 bases agree with TRBD1. The CDR3 length is 17 residues. Trimming removed 0 bases from V and 5 bases from J; junction bases left unmatched: 9. Germline CDR1 SGHTA, CDR2 FQGTGA. The CDR3 spells CASSLTGDSYYTGELFF. The CDR3 DNA is TGTGCCAGCAGCTTAACCGGGGACAGTTACTATACCGGGGAGCTGTTTTTT.

This chain joins TRBV14 and TRBJ1-2; TRBD1 might be the D (5 bases). Germline V gives CDR1 SGHDN, CDR2 FVKESK. The CDR3 contains 12 residues. V dropped 4 bases and J dropped 4 bases, with 7 bases sitting between them. CDR3 sequence (DNA): TGTGCCAGCAGCCCTACAGGCTATGGCTACACCTTC. Protein: CASSPTGYGYTF.

The rearrangement uses TRBV27 and TRBJ1-1; 11 bases are a match to TRBD1. Trimming cost V 6 bases and J 0 bases; bases outside gene matches: 6. CDR3 length equals 16 residues. Germline-derived CDR1 and CDR2 are MNHEY and SMNVEV (reference sequence). The CDR3 protein is CASRGQGAGLNTEAFF. In nucleotides, the CDR3 is TGTGCCAGCAGAGGACAGGGGGCTGGTCTGAACACTGAAGCTTTCTTT.